What follows are 24 T cell receptor beta chains derived from one specimen sequenced in a study of breast tumors, draining lymph nodes, adjacent tissues. TCRdb re-derived calls from the multiplex PCR reads in MiXCR, one entry per CDR3 protein. The repertoire holds roughly 11,000 distinct CDR3 sequences, with about 50% as singletons. Sequences were obtained from breast tumor tissue. Every receptor here comes from a female donor with breast cancer. Some clones in this sample may be carry-over from other donors' samples.

This clonotype was recorded once. V is TRBV7-2 and J is TRBJ2-7; 11 nucleotides line up with TRBD2. Germline values: CDR1 SGHTA, CDR2 FQGNSA. Trimming took 4 bases from V and 3 from J; bases not matched to a gene: 2. The CDR3 consists of 14 residues. CDR3 coding DNA: TGTGCCAGCAGCTATGGGACTAGCGGCTACGAGCAGTACTTC. Amino acids: CASSYGTSGYEQYF.

This clonotype was seen at least ten times. The chain combines TRBV20-1 with TRBJ1-1; no clear D gene. Trimming left V 6 bases short and J 1 base short, with 12 bases between. Germline V CDR1 and CDR2: DFQATT, SNEGSKA (reference sequence). This CDR3 is 13 amino acids long. As DNA, the CDR3 is TGCAGTGCCCCCAGCATAGGGAACACTGAAGCTTTCTTT. It codes for CSAPSIGNTEAFF.

CDR3 sequence reads: CASSLDGGIPPLHF. CDR3 coding DNA: TGTGCCAGCAGCTTGGACGGGGGAATTCCACCCCTCCACTTT. The J gene is TRBJ1-6, the V gene TRBV7-3; TRBD1 is a possible D gene (5 bases). Germline values: CDR1 SGHTA, CDR2 FQGTGA. This CDR3 is built from 14 residues. Trimming shortened V by 3 bases and J by 11 bases, and 14 bases separated the two germline ends.

The chain links TRBV20-1 to TRBJ2-3, with 13 bases aligning to TRBD2. The CDR3 contains 16 residues. With V trimmed by 2 bases and J by 5 bases, 7 bases remained unmatched. Germline V CDR1 and CDR2: DFQATT, SNEGSKA (reference sequence). This CDR3 reads CSARPGGLAGKDTQYF. CDR3 nucleotides: TGCAGTGCTAGACCTGGGGGACTAGCGGGGAAAGATACGCAGTATTTT.

The chain is built from TRBV12-5 and TRBJ1-2; perhaps TRBD1 as D (6 bases). V gave up 1 base and J gave up 7 bases, with 16 bases separating them. Germline-derived CDR1 and CDR2 are LGHNT and FRNRAP. CDR3 length: 15 amino acids. For the CDR3, the DNA is TGTGCTAGTGGTTTGGAGGACAGATCGTTTGCTGGCTACACCTTC. Its protein is CASGLEDRSFAGYTF.

V gene TRBV3-1 combines with J gene TRBJ2-3; 12 bases align to TRBD2. The germline V gene has CDR1 LGHDT and CDR2 YNNKEL (reference sequence). This CDR3 comprises 17 residues. J was trimmed by 0 bases and V by 6 bases; bases with no gene match: 7. The CDR3 sequence: CASRGTSGFTSTDTQYF. The DNA for the CDR3 is TGTGCCAGCAGAGGGACTAGCGGGTTCACTAGCACAGATACGCAGTATTTT.

This chain uses TRBV4-1 with TRBJ1-4, with TRBD1 matching 9 bases. Germline V lookup: CDR1 MGHRA, CDR2 YSYEKL. This CDR3 has 16 residues. With V trimmed by 6 bases and J by 0 bases, 5 bases remained unmatched. The CDR3 is CASRPGQGATNEKLFF. The CDR3 DNA reads as TGCGCCAGCAGACCGGGACAGGGCGCAACTAATGAAAAACTGTTTTTT.

This clonotype was recorded a few times. The chain recombines TRBV18 with TRBJ2-3; D unclear. The V end lost 2 bases, the J end lost 7 bases, and 4 bases lay between the germline ends. The length of the CDR3 is 11 residues. CDR1 is KGHSH and CDR2 is LQKENI in the germline V gene. This CDR3 is CASSPENTQYF. CDR3 in DNA: TGTGCCAGCTCACCAGAAAATACGCAGTATTTT.

Only one count was recorded for this clonotype. The rearrangement uses TRBV18 and TRBJ2-1; 12 nucleotides line up with TRBD1. Germline values: CDR1 KGHSH, CDR2 LQKENI. The ends lost 2 bases at V and 7 bases at J; junction bases unmatched: 3. This CDR3 has 15 amino acids. The CDR3, as DNA: TGTGCCAGCTCACCAGGGACAGGGGGCTGGAATGAGCAGTTCTTC. It encodes CASSPGTGGWNEQFF.

The CDR3 loop reads CASSSIYGYTF. CDR3 nucleotides: TGTGCCAGCAGTTCGATATATGGCTACACCTTC. The chain employs TRBV28 and TRBJ1-2; D unclear. Trimming pared 4 bases from V and 5 bases from J, leaving 5 bases between. This CDR3 comprises 11 residues. Germline-derived CDR1 and CDR2 are MDHEN and SYDVKM.

In this sample, this clonotype is medium-sized (0.01 to 0.1%). The chain carries TRBV12-3 or TRBV12-4 and TRBJ2-2; no clear D. The CDR3 runs 12 residues. The V end lost 3 bases, the J end lost 5 bases, and 4 bases lay between the germline ends. CDR3 DNA sequence: TGTGCCAGCAGTTTTAGAACCGGGGAGCTGTTTTTT. The encoded protein is CASSFRTGELFF.

V gene TRBV29-1 combines with J gene TRBJ1-2; no definite D call. The V end lost 5 bases, the J end lost 8 bases, and 9 bases lay between the germline ends. CDR1 SQVTM and CDR2 ANQGSEA come from the germline V gene. This CDR3 contains 10 residues. The CDR3 is CSVPDGGYTF. Written as DNA, the CDR3 is TGCAGCGTTCCCGATGGCGGCTACACCTTC.

This clonotype is large. The rearrangement joins TRBV2 to TRBJ2-5; tentative D call: TRBD2 (5 bases). CDR3 length: 13 residues. Between the trimmed V and J ends, which lost 5 bases and 5 bases, there was a span of 12 bases. CDR1 and CDR2 from the germline V gene are SNHLY and FYNNEI. In DNA form, the CDR3 reads TGTGCCAGCAGTCGTGGACGCGGGGAGACCCAGTACTTC. Its protein is CASSRGRGETQYF.

As for this clonotype: Relative to the germline gene, one junction end is altered; a read error may explain this. This chain connects TRBV20-1 to TRBJ2-1; D unclear. The CDR3 is 12 residues long. Per the germline V gene, CDR1 is DFQATT and CDR2 is SNEGSKA (reference sequence). CDR3 nucleotide sequence: TGCAGTGCTGGAGATGGTCCCAATGAGCAGTTCTTC. This codes for CSAGDGPNEQFF.

This clonotype was counted a few times. This sequence joins TRBV7-2 and TRBJ2-3; a weak D match, TRBD2 (5 bases). In germline, CDR1 is SGHTA, CDR2 FQGNSA. The CDR3 covers 12 residues. Trimming cost V 3 bases and J 11 bases, with 12 bases left between them. The DNA of the CDR3 is TGTGCCAGCAGCTTGGGAATCCGGGGGCAGTATTTT. This gives the protein CASSLGIRGQYF. The full variable domain, its missing parts supplied by reference TRBV7-2 and TRBJ2-3, is GAGVSQSPSNKVTEKGKDVELRCDPISGHTALYWYRQSLGQGLEFLIYFQGNSAPDKSGLPSDRFSAERTGGSVSTLTIQRTQQEDSAVYLCASSLGIRGQYFGPGTRLTVL.

This rearrangement joins TRBV12-3 or TRBV12-4 to TRBJ1-5; D unresolved. This CDR3 is built from 14 residues. The V and J ends lost 0 bases and 2 bases respectively, with 5 bases between them. The CDR3 loop is CASSLALGNQPQHF. Here the CDR3 DNA reads TGTGCCAGCAGTTTAGCGTTGGGCAATCAGCCCCAGCATTTT.

J is TRBJ2-7 and V is TRBV29-1, with TRBD1 matching 9 bases. J gave up 7 bases and V 4 bases, and 11 bases lay outside the gene matches. The CDR3 sequence is 14 residues long. Germline loops: CDR1 SQVTM, CDR2 ANQGSEA. CDR3 loop: CSVARDRDFWEQYF. In DNA, the CDR3 is TGCAGCGTTGCCCGGGACAGGGATTTCTGGGAGCAGTACTTC.

This clonotype was detected ten times or more. The chain employs TRBV20-1 and TRBJ2-7; a weak D match, TRBD1 (6 bases). Germline-derived CDR1 and CDR2 are DFQATT and SNEGSKA (reference sequence). The CDR3 runs to 13 residues. V shed 5 bases and J shed 10 bases, with 21 bases lying between them. The CDR3 nucleotides read TGCAGTGCTGTGGACAGCTCGGACGGCAAACAGTACTTC. The encoded protein is CSAVDSSDGKQYF.

V is TRBV20-1 and J is TRBJ2-7, with a weak D call TRBD1 (7 bases). The germline V gene has CDR1 DFQATT and CDR2 SNEGSKA (reference sequence). This CDR3 comprises 13 residues. The germline V and J ends were trimmed by 3 bases and 3 bases, with 12 bases remaining between them. For the CDR3, the DNA is TGCAGTGCTAGGGGGGGACAGCTCTACGAGCAGTACGTC. Translating it yields CSARGGQLYEQYV.

The V gene is TRBV19, the J gene TRBJ1-2, with D uncertain. CDR1 is LNHDA, CDR2 SQIVND, per germline (reference sequence). The CDR3 contains 12 residues. With 3 bases removed from V and 3 bases from J, the gap between germline ends came to 5 bases. CDR3 in amino acids: CASSMRDYGYTF. CDR3 in DNA: TGTGCCAGTAGTATGAGAGACTATGGCTACACCTTC.

The rearrangement links TRBV19 to TRBJ2-3; possibly TRBD1 or TRBD2 for D (5 bases each). V was clipped by 4 bases and J by 1 base, with 9 bases between them. The CDR3 spans 14 residues. Germline-derived CDR1 and CDR2 are LNHDA and SQIVND (reference sequence). CDR3 residues: CASSTGPRTDTQYF. CDR3 DNA sequence: TGTGCCAGTAGTACGGGACCCCGCACAGATACGCAGTATTTT.

This clonotype occurred a few times. The CDR3 sequence: CASSFSGAPNEQYF. Here the CDR3 DNA reads TGTGCCAGCAGTTTCTCGGGAGCTCCTAACGAGCAGTACTTC. The chain uses TRBV12-3 or TRBV12-4 and TRBJ2-7, with TRBD2 as a possible D gene (6 bases). This CDR3 comprises 14 residues. The germline V and J ends were trimmed by 3 bases and 5 bases, with 14 bases remaining between them.

V is TRBV14 and J is TRBJ2-3; 9 bases align to TRBD2. V lost 2 bases and J lost 8; bases outside the gene matches: 8. The germline gives CDR1 SGHDN, CDR2 FVKESK. The CDR3 consists of 15 residues. The CDR3 protein is CASSQYAGGPGTQYF. The CDR3 DNA is TGTGCCAGCAGCCAATATGCGGGAGGGCCGGGTACGCAGTATTTT.

This clonotype has a handful of counts. The genes are TRBV24-1 and TRBJ2-3, with 7 bases identical to TRBD2. The CDR3 has 16 amino acids. The V gene end was trimmed by 3 bases and the J gene end by 4 bases; junction bases not matched to a gene: 9. Per germline, CDR1 KGHDR and CDR2 SFDVKD. Here the CDR3 reads CATSDVSGGSADTQYF. The DNA of the CDR3 is TGTGCCACCAGTGATGTGTCCGGCGGGAGCGCAGATACGCAGTATTTT.